These 20 T cell receptor beta chains were all obtained from the same sample, sequenced in a study of cytomegalovirus exposure and HLA in healthy donors. 60 Vbeta and 13 Jbeta primers were used in PCR. Here immunoSEQ multiplex PCR was the method, and the copy in TCRdb shows in-frame clones only, minus some. This sample lists 200,000 or so clones; its ten largest clones have roughly 0.7%. The specimen was PBMCs. The source is a boy younger than 18 in good health and CMV-seronegative.

CDR3 protein: CASSGHRGEDNEQFF. The DNA for the CDR3 is TGTGCCAGCAGCGGACACCGGGGGGAGGACAATGAGCAGTTCTTC. The rearrangement uses TRBV21-1 and TRBJ2-1; the table calls TRBD2, which could not be checked here. TRBV21-1 is given as a pseudogene. The CDR3 extends over 15 amino acids.

This chain links TRBV19 with TRBJ1-5; TRBD1 matches 9 bases. V gave up 6 bases and J gave up 1 base; unmatched junction bases: 4. Germline-derived CDR1 and CDR2 are LNHDA and SQIVND (reference sequence). The CDR3 spans 15 residues. CDR3 sequence: CASRVDRGSNQPQHF. CDR3 nucleotide sequence: TGTGCCAGTAGGGTGGACAGGGGCAGCAATCAGCCCCAGCATTTT. The whole variable domain, filled in from reference TRBV19 and TRBJ1-5, reads DGGITQSPKYLFRKEGQNVTLSCEQNLNHDAMYWYRQDPGQGLRLIYYSQIVNDFQKGDIAEGYSVSREKKESFPLTVTSAQKNPTAFYLCASRVDRGSNQPQHFGDGTRLSIL.

This chain joins TRBV2 and TRBJ1-2, with D possibly matching TRBD1 (6 bases). Germline V lookup: CDR1 SNHLY, CDR2 FYNNEI. Trimming took off 5 bases at V and 5 bases at J, with 15 bases between the two ends. The CDR3 has 14 amino acids. This CDR3 reads CASSLRGVGYGYTF. The DNA of the CDR3 is TGTGCCAGCAGTCTCAGGGGAGTCGGGTATGGCTACACCTTC.

This chain links TRBV30 with TRBJ1-1; 9 nucleotides line up with TRBD1. Germline V CDR1 and CDR2: GTSNPN, SVGIG (reference sequence). The CDR3 totals 14 residues. Trimming cost V 1 base and J 3 bases; bases outside gene matches: 3. Written as DNA, the CDR3 is TGTGCCTGGAGTGGCGACAGGGGGGACACTGAAGCTTTCTTT. Residues: CAWSGDRGDTEAFF.

The chain joins TRBV5-1 to TRBJ1-4; tentative D call: TRBD1 (5 bases). The germline CDR1 and CDR2 sequences are SGHRS and YFSETQ. Trimming shortened V by 4 bases and J by 5 bases, and 9 bases separated the two germline ends. This CDR3 has 13 residues. The CDR3 is CASSQGPNEKLFF. CDR3 nucleotides: TGCGCCAGCAGCCAGGGTCCCAATGAAAAACTGTTTTTT.

The chain joins TRBV29-1 to TRBJ2-7; 9 bases match TRBD1. CDR1 is SQVTM, CDR2 ANQGSEA, per germline. Losses at the gene ends were 6 bases for V and 5 bases for J; bases not matched to a gene: 8. The CDR3 totals 13 residues. CDR3 coding DNA: TGCAGCGTCTTATCCGGGACAGGGAACGAGCAGTACTTC. It codes for CSVLSGTGNEQYF.

The chain carries TRBV4-1 and TRBJ2-1, with 7 positions matching TRBD2. This CDR3 has 17 amino acids. V lost 3 bases to trimming and J lost 0 bases; unmatched junction nucleotides: 8. Germline-derived CDR1 and CDR2 are MGHRA and YSYEKL. The CDR3 DNA sequence: TGCGCCAGCAGCCAGGGGCTACTAGCGAGCTCCTACAATGAGCAGTTCTTC. Protein sequence: CASSQGLLASSYNEQFF.

J is TRBJ2-3 and V is TRBV11-2; D possibly corresponds to TRBD2 (6 bases). V lost 8 bases and J lost 5, with 11 bases in between. This CDR3 region has 12 residues. Germline CDR1 and CDR2: SGHAT and FQNNGV. In DNA, the CDR3 is TGTGCCAGCTGCGGGGTTGGAGATACGCAGTATTTT. Protein sequence: CASCGVGDTQYF.

The rearrangement uses TRBV6-6 and TRBJ2-7, with D possibly being TRBD1 (5 bases). Looked up from germline, CDR1 is MNHNY and CDR2 is SVGAGI (reference sequence). Trimming removed 2 bases from V and 2 bases from J, with 16 bases in between. The CDR3 runs to 16 residues. The CDR3 is CASSYVLTKGPYEQYF. Written as DNA, the CDR3 is TGTGCCAGCAGTTACGTTCTGACGAAGGGGCCCTACGAGCAGTACTTC.

V usage is TRBV5-8 and J usage is TRBJ1-2; TRBD1 agrees at 7 bases. The CDR3 length is 15 residues. With 1 base clipped from V and 4 bases from J, the junction kept 7 bases outside the gene matches. From germline, CDR1 is SGHTS and CDR2 YDEGEE. CDR3 nucleotides: TGTGCCAGCAGCTTGACAGGGGCAGGGGCCTATGGCTACACCTTC. It specifies CASSLTGAGAYGYTF.

This chain uses TRBV6-6 with TRBJ1-5; D gene uncertain. Germline CDR1 and CDR2: MNHNY and SVGAGI (reference sequence). This CDR3 region has 13 residues. Trimming shortened V by 6 bases and J by 9 bases, and 15 bases separated the two germline ends. The CDR3 loop reads CASSRTAHRPQHF. The CDR3 region has the DNA TGTGCCAGCAGCAGGACTGCCCATCGGCCCCAGCATTTT.

V and J are TRBV28 and TRBJ1-2; 7 bases are a match to TRBD1. J was trimmed by 4 bases and V by 6 bases; bases with no gene match: 5. From germline, CDR1 is MDHEN and CDR2 SYDVKM. This CDR3 region has 13 residues. CDR3 in DNA: TGTGCCAGCAGGGTGGACAGGATCTATGGCTACACCTTC. This translates into CASRVDRIYGYTF.

This sequence joins TRBV7-2 and TRBJ2-3, with 9 bases identical to TRBD2. Germline V CDR1 and CDR2: SGHTA, FQGNSA. The CDR3 loop spans 15 amino acids. V trimming: 2 bases; J trimming: 4 bases; junction bases outside the gene matches: 4. The CDR3 spells CASSLMRGGADTQYF. DNA of the CDR3: TGTGCCAGCAGCTTAATGCGGGGGGGCGCAGATACGCAGTATTTT.

The V and J genes are TRBV2 and TRBJ2-1; 7 bases are shared with TRBD1. V trimming: 7 bases; J trimming: 5 bases; junction bases outside the gene matches: 14. Germline V gene lookup returns CDR1 SNHLY and CDR2 FYNNEI. The CDR3 is made up of 16 amino acids. The CDR3 nucleotides read TGTGCCAGCATTTTACACGACAGGGTAGGGGACAATGAGCAGTTCTTC. It specifies CASILHDRVGDNEQFF.

The chain combines TRBV7-2 with TRBJ2-2; no firm D call. Per germline, CDR1 SGHTA and CDR2 FQGNSA. Trimming took off 5 bases at V and 7 bases at J, with 11 bases between the two ends. The CDR3 loop spans 13 amino acids. The CDR3 bases are TGTGCCAGCAGCCCAGCGCCGGACGGGGAGCTGTTTTTT. Amino acids: CASSPAPDGELFF.

The chain joins TRBV4-3 to TRBJ1-1; TRBD1 is a possible D gene (6 bases). Trimming took 0 bases from V and 3 from J, leaving 17 bases between them. The CDR3 consists of 17 residues. From germline, CDR1 is LGHNA and CDR2 YSLEER. The DNA of the CDR3 is TGCGCCAGCAGCCAAGAACACCTCAACAGGGACCACACTGAAGCTTTCTTT. This sequence encodes CASSQEHLNRDHTEAFF.

The chain recombines TRBV7-2 with TRBJ1-2; TRBD1 is a possible D gene (5 bases). Germline CDR1 and CDR2: SGHTA and FQGNSA. CDR3 length: 13 amino acids. Between the trimmed V and J ends, which lost 6 bases and 4 bases, there was a span of 12 bases. The CDR3 DNA reads as TGTGCCAGCAGATTGGGGCAGGCCTATGGCTACACCTTC. It translates to CASRLGQAYGYTF.

V usage is TRBV5-4 and J usage is TRBJ1-2, with D uncertain. V lost 0 bases, J lost 7 bases, and 10 bases lay in between. The germline CDR1 and CDR2 sequences are SGHNT and YYREEE (reference sequence). This CDR3 contains 13 residues. The CDR3 loop reads CASSLDQDPGYTF. The CDR3 DNA reads as TGTGCCAGCAGCTTGGATCAGGATCCTGGCTACACCTTC.

The chain is built from TRBV19 and TRBJ2-5; TRBD1 is a possible D gene (5 bases). The end of the DNA is better explained by TRBJ2-7, so the J call may be wrong. The germline V gene has CDR1 LNHDA and CDR2 SQIVND (reference sequence). This CDR3 has 12 amino acids. In DNA, the CDR3 is TGTGCCAGTAGCCAGGGATCTGGCGAGCAGTACTTC. This codes for CASSQGSGEQYF.

The J gene is TRBJ1-1, the V gene TRBV28, with TRBD1 matching 7 bases. This CDR3 region has 15 residues. Trimming cost V 10 bases and J 2 bases; bases outside gene matches: 13. Germline CDR1 MDHEN, CDR2 SYDVKM. This chain's CDR3 is CATVTGAKPNTEAFF. The DNA of the CDR3 is TGTGCCACCGTAACAGGGGCCAAACCTAACACTGAAGCTTTCTTT. Based on the CDR3 plus reference TRBV28 and TRBJ1-1, the full variable domain is DVKVTQSSRYLVKRTGEKVFLECVQDMDHENMFWYRQDPGLGLRLIYFSYDVKMKEKGDIPEGYSVSREKKERFSLILESASTNQTSMYLCATVTGAKPNTEAFFGQGTRLTVV.